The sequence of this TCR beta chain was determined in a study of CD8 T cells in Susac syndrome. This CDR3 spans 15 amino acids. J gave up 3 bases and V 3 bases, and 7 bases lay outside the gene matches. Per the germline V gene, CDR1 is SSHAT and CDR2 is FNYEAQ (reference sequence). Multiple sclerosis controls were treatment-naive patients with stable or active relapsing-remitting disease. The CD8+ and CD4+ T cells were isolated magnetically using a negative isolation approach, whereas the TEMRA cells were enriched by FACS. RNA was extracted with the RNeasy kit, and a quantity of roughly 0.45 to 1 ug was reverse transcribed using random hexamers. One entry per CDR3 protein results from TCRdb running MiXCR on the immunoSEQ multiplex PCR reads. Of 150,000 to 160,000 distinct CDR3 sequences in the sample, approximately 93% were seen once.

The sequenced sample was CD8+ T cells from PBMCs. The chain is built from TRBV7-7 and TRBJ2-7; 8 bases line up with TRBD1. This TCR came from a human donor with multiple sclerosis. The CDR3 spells CASSLGTGFNYEQYF. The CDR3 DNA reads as TGTGCCAGCAGCTTGGGGACAGGATTTAACTACGAGCAGTACTTC.